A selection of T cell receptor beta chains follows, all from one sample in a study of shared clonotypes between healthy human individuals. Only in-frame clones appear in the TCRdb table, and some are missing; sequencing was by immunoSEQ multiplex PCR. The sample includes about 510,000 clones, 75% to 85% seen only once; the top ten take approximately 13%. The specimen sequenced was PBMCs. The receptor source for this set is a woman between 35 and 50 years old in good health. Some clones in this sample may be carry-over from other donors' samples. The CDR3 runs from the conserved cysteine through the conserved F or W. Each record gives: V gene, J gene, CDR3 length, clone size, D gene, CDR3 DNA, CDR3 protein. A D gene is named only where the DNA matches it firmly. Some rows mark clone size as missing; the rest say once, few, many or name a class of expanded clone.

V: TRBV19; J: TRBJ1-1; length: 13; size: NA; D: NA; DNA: TGTGCCACCCTCCCCGGGTGGGGGACTGAAGCTTTCTTT; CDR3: CATLPGWGTEAFF
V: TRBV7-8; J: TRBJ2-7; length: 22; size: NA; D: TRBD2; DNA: TGTGCCAGCAGCGCGCAAACTGGACGACGGACTAGCGATGATCGGAACTCCTACGAGCAGTACTTC; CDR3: CASSAQTGRRTSDDRNSYEQYF
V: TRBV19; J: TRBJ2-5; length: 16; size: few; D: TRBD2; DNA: TGTGCCAGTAGTATAGTCAGGGTAGCGGGAGCGGAGACCCAGTACTTC; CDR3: CASSIVRVAGAETQYF
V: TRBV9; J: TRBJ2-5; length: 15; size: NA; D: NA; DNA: TGTGCCAGCAGCCCTCGATGGGTACAAGGGGAGACCCAGTACTTC; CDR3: CASSPRWVQGETQYF
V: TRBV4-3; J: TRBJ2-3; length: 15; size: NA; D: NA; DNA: TGCGCCAGCAGCCAAGATGAGCTTAGCACAGATACGCAGTATTTT; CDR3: CASSQDELSTDTQYF
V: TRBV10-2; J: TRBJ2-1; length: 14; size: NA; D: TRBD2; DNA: TGCGCCACCAAGGGACTAGCGGGAAACAATGAGCAGTTCTTC; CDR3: CATKGLAGNNEQFF
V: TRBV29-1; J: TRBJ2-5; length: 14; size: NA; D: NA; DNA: TGCAGCGCCCGGAGGGGTTTCGGGCAAGAGACCCAGTACTTC; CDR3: CSARRGFGQETQYF
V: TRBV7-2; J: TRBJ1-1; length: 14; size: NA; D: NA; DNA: TGTGCCAGCAGCTTAGTAGTGGATGGCACTGAAGCTTTCTTT; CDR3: CASSLVVDGTEAFF
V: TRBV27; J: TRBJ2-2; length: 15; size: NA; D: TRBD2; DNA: TGTGCCAGCAGAGGCGGGAGGGCCGACACCGGGGAGCTGTTTTTT; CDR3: CASRGGRADTGELFF
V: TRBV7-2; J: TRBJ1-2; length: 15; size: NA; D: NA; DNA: TGTGCCAGCAGCCCCGGGGGAGCCTCTAACTATGGCTACACCTTC; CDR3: CASSPGGASNYGYTF
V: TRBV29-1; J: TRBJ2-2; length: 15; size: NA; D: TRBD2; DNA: TGCAGCGCCTCTCTGGGGGGGATGAACACCGGGGAGCTGTTTTTT; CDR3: CSASLGGMNTGELFF
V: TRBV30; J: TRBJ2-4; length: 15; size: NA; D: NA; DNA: TGTGCCTGGAGTGTACCTGGGGGAGCCAAAAACATTCAGTACTTC; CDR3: CAWSVPGGAKNIQYF